The clone carrying this T cell receptor beta chain came up a few times. V lost 9 bases, J lost 1 base, and 12 bases lay in between. CDR1 is ENHRY and CDR2 is SYGVKD in the germline V gene. This CDR3 has 14 residues. The sample is drawn from a study of beta chain features in type 1 diabetes. Turning to the study itself: Patients did not differ from healthy donors in age, gender or cell yield.

Expressed TCRB transcripts were sequenced, since all the RNA that had been isolated was reverse transcribed. The assay was immunoSEQ multiplex PCR, and TCRdb's table has in-frame clones only and misses some. The sample has 200,000 to 250,000 clones, 25% to 30% seen once; the top ten hold under 4.5%. On average, the one heparinised blood draw given by each donor was about 100 mL. Staining for CD45RO/CCR7/CD25/CD127/CD95/CD27 allowed sorting of CD4+ naive, central memory, regulatory and stem cell-like memory cells. The chain has TRBV10-3 and TRBJ1-4; a possible D gene is TRBD1 (6 bases). This TCR was recovered from a man aged 25 to 40 in good health. Source material: central memory CD4+ T cells from blood. The CDR3 nucleotides read TGTGCCATTGGGGAAGGGGGAACTAATGAAAAACTGTTTTTT. This encodes CAIGEGGTNEKLFF.